The clone carrying this T cell receptor (beta chain) was found a few times. The antigen is undetermined. The germline CDR1 and CDR2 sequences are MNHNY and SVGAGI (reference sequence). Between the trimmed V and J ends, which lost 8 bases and 4 bases, there was a span of 9 bases. The CDR3 is 11 amino acids. Treg sorting used a CD4+CD25+CD127-/low gate. Constant-region reverse primers amplified full-length variable regions, followed by semi-nested Nested Universal Primer A PCR. TCRdb itself ran the 5' RACE reads through MiXCR, one entry per CDR3 protein. The data show about 11,000 distinct CDR3 sequences, about a quarter seen once. Whole-study results and caveats: Tumor Treg TCRs overlapped most with tumor naive CD4+ cells. Tumor memory CD4+ T cell TCR gene usage was found to cluster with blood and lymph node memory CD4+ cells and with lymph node naive CD4+ cells.

Sequenced: Tregs sorted from a lymph node. This TCR derives from a female donor with breast cancer. The V call is TRBV6-6, the J call TRBJ2-7; D is unclear. The CDR3 nucleotides read TGTGCCAGCTCGAATTTTTACGAGCAGTACTTC. Its translation: CASSNFYEQYF.